This record covers a single T cell receptor (beta chain). TCRdb keeps only in-frame clones here, not all; method: immunoSEQ multiplex PCR. The sample includes about 70,000 clones, around four fifths of them seen just once. The data derive from a study of blood T cell repertoires in COVID-19. Sequenced material: peripheral blood. The source of this sequence is a woman aged 55-69 years with acute or convalescent COVID-19.

The CDR3 DNA sequence: TGTGCCAGCAGCCCCCAGGGTCCTGTCTACACCTTC. Translation: CASSPQGPVYTF. This chain connects TRBV11-2 to TRBJ1-2; D possibly corresponds to TRBD1 (5 bases). Germline CDR1 SGHAT, CDR2 FQNNGV. The ends were cut back, 5 bases at V and 10 bases at J, with 14 bases in the middle. The CDR3 is 12 amino acids.